The source of this T cell receptor beta chain is a study of T-cell reconstitution after alpha-beta-depleted transplantation in children. Study conclusions and caveats: Elevated TCRbeta diversity at day 60 was traced, in some patients, to surviving recipient T cells and thymic progenitors. T-cell numbers and diversity, one year after transplant, stemmed largely from T cells that were newly produced.

This clonotype was seen ten or more times. The antigen is not known. For TCRbeta, the library was prepared with unique molecular identifiers. TCRdb re-derived calls from the PCR reads in MiXCR, one entry per CDR3 protein. The profile shows roughly 70,000 distinct CDR3 sequences, roughly 4.9% of them singletons. V lost 5 bases to trimming and J lost 5 bases, with 4 bases between them. Germline CDR1 is KGHDR and CDR2 is SFDVKD. The CDR3 extends over 11 amino acids. The rearrangement links TRBV24-1 to TRBJ2-3; D uncertain. Sequenced here: PBMCs, mostly from graft donor cells, sampled 180 days after TCRalphabeta/CD19-depleted stem cell transplant. The receptor's source is a boy under two years old who had a stem cell transplant for acute myeloid leukemia, so the T cells may come from the graft donor. CDR3 nucleotide sequence: TGTGCCACCAGTGCAGGAGATACGCAGTATTTT. This translates into CATSAGDTQYF.